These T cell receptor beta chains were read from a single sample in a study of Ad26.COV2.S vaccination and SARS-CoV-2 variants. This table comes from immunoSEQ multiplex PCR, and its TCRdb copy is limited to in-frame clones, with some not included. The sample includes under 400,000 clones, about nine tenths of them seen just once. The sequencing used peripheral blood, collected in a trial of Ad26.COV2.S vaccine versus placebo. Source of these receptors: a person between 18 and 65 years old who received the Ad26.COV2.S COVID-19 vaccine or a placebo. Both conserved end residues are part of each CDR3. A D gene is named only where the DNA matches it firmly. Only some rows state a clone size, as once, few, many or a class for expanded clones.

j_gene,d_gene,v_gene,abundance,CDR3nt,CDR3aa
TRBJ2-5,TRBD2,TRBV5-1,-,TGCGCCAGCAGCTATACTAGCGGGGGGGTCCAAGAGACCCAGTACTTC,CASSYTSGGVQETQYF
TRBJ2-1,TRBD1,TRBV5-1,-,TGCGCCAGCAGTTCCGGACAGGGGGCCCAGAATGAGCAGTTCTTC,CASSSGQGAQNEQFF
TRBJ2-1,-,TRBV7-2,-,TGTGCCAGCAGCGCGAACAATGAGCAGTTCTTC,CASSANNEQFF
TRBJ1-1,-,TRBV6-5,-,TGTGCCAGCATCCCAACGGGGACGAACACTGAAGCTTTCTTT,CASIPTGTNTEAFF
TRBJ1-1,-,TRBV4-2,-,TGTGCCAGCAGCCGTGGAGGAGGGCAGAACACTGAAGCTTTCTTT,CASSRGGGQNTEAFF
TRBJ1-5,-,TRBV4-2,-,TGTGCCAGCAGCCGCGGGCGGGGTTCAGGCCAGCCCCAGCATTTT,CASSRGRGSGQPQHF
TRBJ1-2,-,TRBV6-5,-,TGTGCCAGCAGTCCGACCCCAGGGAACTATGGCTACACCTTC,CASSPTPGNYGYTF
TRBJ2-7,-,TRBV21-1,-,TGTGCCAGCAGCCCCCCCGGGACGCGAAACGAGCAGTACTTC,CASSPPGTRNEQYF
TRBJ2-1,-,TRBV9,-,TGTGCCAGCAGCGTAGTAACTAGCTCCTACAATGAGCAGTTCTTC,CASSVVTSSYNEQFF
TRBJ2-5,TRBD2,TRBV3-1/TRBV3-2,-,TGTGCCAGCAGCCAAGACGGCGGGGGATACCAAGAGACCCAGTACTTC,CASSQDGGGYQETQYF
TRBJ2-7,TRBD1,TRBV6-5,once,TGTGCCAGCACCGCGACAGGGGGCATCTACGAGCAGTACTTC,CASTATGGIYEQYF